One and the same sample provided the 9 T cell receptor beta chains below, sequenced in a study of T-cell reconstitution after alpha-beta-depleted transplantation in children. Using unique molecular identifiers, the investigators prepared the TCRbeta library. One entry per CDR3 protein results from TCRdb running MiXCR on the PCR reads. The sample contains 100,000 to 120,000 distinct CDR3 sequences, around 10% of which appear only once. The material sequenced was PBMCs from the stem cell graft donor, taken from the stem cell graft. These receptors were obtained from a human donor who donated a stem cell graft to a child with acute lymphoblastic leukemia.

This clonotype was detected many times. J is TRBJ1-5 and V is TRBV5-1; 8 bases align to TRBD1. CDR3 length equals 16 residues. Unmatched junction bases numbered 6, after V lost 0 bases and J lost 4 bases. Germline V CDR1 and CDR2: SGHRS, YFSETQ. CDR3 sequence (DNA): TGCGCCAGCAGCTTGGATGGACAGGGAGGGAATCAGCCCCAGCATTTT. Translating it yields CASSLDGQGGNQPQHF.

This clonotype was counted many times. The chain carries TRBV5-1 and TRBJ2-7; a weak D match, TRBD2 (5 bases). This CDR3 region has 16 residues. With 0 bases removed from V and 1 base from J, the gap between germline ends came to 14 bases. Germline V gene sequence: CDR1 SGHRS, CDR2 YFSETQ. The CDR3 sequence is CASSLERGKDSYEQYF. The CDR3 DNA reads as TGCGCCAGCAGCTTGGAGAGAGGGAAAGATTCCTACGAGCAGTACTTC.

The sample holds many counts of this clonotype. This chain links TRBV11-1 with TRBJ2-7; TRBD1 might be the D (5 bases). Germline V lookup: CDR1 SGHAT, CDR2 FQDESV (reference sequence). The CDR3 is 11 amino acids. V lost 10 bases and J lost 2, with 9 bases in between. CDR3 in DNA: TGTGCCACAGGGCTCCCCTACGAGCAGTACTTC. Translating it yields CATGLPYEQYF.

This clonotype was seen at least ten times. The J gene is TRBJ2-7, the V gene TRBV11-2; D is unclear. Germline V gene sequence: CDR1 SGHAT, CDR2 FQNNGV. The CDR3 contains 19 residues. Between the trimmed V and J ends, which lost 5 bases and 1 base, there was a span of 27 bases. The CDR3 loop is CASSQRPWSRVTGSYEQYF. The CDR3 DNA reads TGTGCCAGCAGCCAGAGACCATGGAGTCGGGTCACCGGATCCTACGAGCAGTACTTC.

This clonotype was observed many times. V and J are TRBV4-2 and TRBJ1-3; no definite D call. Germline loops: CDR1 LGHNA, CDR2 YNFKEQ. The germline V and J ends were trimmed by 2 bases and 7 bases, with 6 bases remaining between them. CDR3 length: 12 residues. In nucleotides, the CDR3 is TGTGCCAGCAGCCAACCGCCGAACACCATATATTTT. As protein: CASSQPPNTIYF.

This clonotype was found many times. The CDR3 protein is CASSLIGQNTGELFF. The CDR3, as DNA: TGTGCCAGCAGCTTGATAGGACAGAACACCGGGGAGCTGTTTTTT. The rearrangement joins TRBV5-5 to TRBJ2-2; D perhaps matches TRBD1 (5 bases). The CDR3 consists of 15 residues. The V gene lost 1 base and the J gene lost 1 base, with 8 bases spanning the gap. Germline V lookup: CDR1 SGHKS, CDR2 YYEKEE (reference sequence).

The V call is TRBV12-3 or TRBV12-4, the J call TRBJ1-4, with D maybe TRBD1 (5 bases). CDR3 length equals 16 residues. Between the trimmed V and J ends, which lost 4 bases and 0 bases, there was a span of 12 bases. CDR3 in amino acids: CASSSRQGATNEKLFF. In nucleotides, the CDR3 is TGTGCCAGCAGTTCTCGGCAGGGCGCAACTAATGAAAAACTGTTTTTT.

This clonotype occurred many times. The V call is TRBV7-9, the J call TRBJ1-3; D is unresolved. V was shortened by 1 base and J by 12 bases, with 13 bases between the two germline ends. The CDR3 spans 13 residues. Germline V gives CDR1 SEHNR, CDR2 FQNEAQ (reference sequence). The CDR3 region has the DNA TGTGCCAGCAGCTTAGATTCCAGACCCGGCATATATTTT. This sequence encodes CASSLDSRPGIYF.

This chain connects TRBV30 to TRBJ2-3; TRBD2 matches at 12 bases. Germline trimming cut 3 bases from V and 6 bases from J; bases unmatched to any gene: 7. Per germline, CDR1 GTSNPN and CDR2 SVGIG (reference sequence). The CDR3 is made up of 15 amino acids. The CDR3 region is CAWSGLAGRRDTQYF. DNA of the CDR3: TGTGCCTGGAGCGGACTAGCGGGGCGGAGGGATACGCAGTATTTT. The full variable domain, its missing parts supplied by reference TRBV30 and TRBJ2-3, is SQTIHQWPATLVQPVGSPLSLECTVEGTSNPNLYWYRQAAGRGLQLLFYSVGIGQISSEVPQNLSASRPQDRQFILSSKKLLLSDSGFYLCAWSGLAGRRDTQYFGPGTRLTVL.